The 12 T cell receptor beta chains listed next were all sequenced from one sample in a study of cytomegalovirus exposure and HLA in healthy donors. PCR involved 60 Vbeta and 13 Jbeta primers. Repertoires were generated with immunoSEQ multiplex PCR, while TCRdb's copy carries only in-frame clones and drops some. This table has around 130,000 clones, over 60% appearing once. The sample comprised PBMCs. The receptor set was obtained from a man aged 35-49 years in good health and CMV-seronegative.

This clone was detected only once. The V and J genes are TRBV9 and TRBJ1-1; D ambiguous. The CDR3 extends over 14 amino acids. The V end lost 3 bases, the J end lost 1 base, and 10 bases lay between the germline ends. Germline CDR1 reads SGDLS; CDR2 reads YYNGEE. CDR3 sequence (DNA): TGTGCCAGCAGCGCACGAGGTCAGAACACTGAAGCTTTCTTT. This codes for CASSARGQNTEAFF.

This clone was observed a few times. The V and J genes are TRBV10-2 and TRBJ2-1; D remains ambiguous. The CDR3 contains 14 residues. Trimming cost V 5 bases and J 0 bases, with 8 bases left between them. Germline values: CDR1 WSHSY, CDR2 SAAADI. The DNA for the CDR3 is TGCGCCAGCAGTAGTCCGAGCTCCTACAATGAGCAGTTCTTC. Translation: CASSSPSSYNEQFF.

This chain links TRBV10-1 with TRBJ2-5; no firm D call. Germline V lookup: CDR1 WNHNN, CDR2 SYGVQD (reference sequence). This CDR3 has 15 residues. Trimming removed 9 bases at V and 1 base at J, with 18 bases between. CDR3 region: CARDLETSGQETQYF. CDR3 nucleotides: TGCGCCAGGGATCTGGAGACGTCGGGCCAAGAGACCCAGTACTTC.

The V and J genes are TRBV27 and TRBJ2-3; 11 nucleotides line up with TRBD1. Germline trimming cut 3 bases from V and 3 bases from J; bases unmatched to any gene: 11. The CDR3 sequence is 18 residues long. The germline gives CDR1 MNHEY, CDR2 SMNVEV (reference sequence). CDR3 DNA sequence: TGTGCCAGCAGTTTTATCGGGACAGGGGGGGTTCCGACAGATACGCAGTATTTT. Translation gives CASSFIGTGGVPTDTQYF.

In DNA, the CDR3 is TGTGCCAGCAGTTTCCTCGACACCGGGGAGCTGTTTTTT. Protein sequence: CASSFLDTGELFF. The J gene is TRBJ2-2, the V gene TRBV27; D is ambiguous. V was clipped by 3 bases and J by 3 bases, with 5 bases between them. This CDR3 has 13 residues. Germline loops: CDR1 MNHEY, CDR2 SMNVEV (reference sequence).

This clone appeared a few times. J is TRBJ1-2 and V is TRBV29-1, with D unresolved. The CDR3 has 13 residues. Trimming shortened V by 3 bases and J by 7 bases, and 15 bases separated the two germline ends. Germline CDR1 SQVTM, CDR2 ANQGSEA. The CDR3 spells CSVDTRGLSGYTF. DNA of the CDR3: TGCAGCGTTGATACTCGGGGTTTATCTGGCTACACCTTC.

V usage is TRBV28 and J usage is TRBJ2-1; 11 bases align to TRBD1. Germline V CDR1 and CDR2: MDHEN, SYDVKM. V lost 5 bases to trimming and J lost 4 bases; unmatched junction nucleotides: 7. This CDR3 is 16 amino acids long. Here the CDR3 DNA reads TGTGCCAGCAGTCCCGCCGGGACAGGGGGTTACAATGAGCAGTTCTTC. Its protein product is CASSPAGTGGYNEQFF. The full variable domain, its missing parts supplied by reference TRBV28 and TRBJ2-1, is DVKVTQSSRYLVKRTGEKVFLECVQDMDHENMFWYRQDPGLGLRLIYFSYDVKMKEKGDIPEGYSVSREKKERFSLILESASTNQTSMYLCASSPAGTGGYNEQFFGPGTRLTVL.

V is TRBV11-2 and J is TRBJ2-4, with 11 bases lining up with TRBD2. The trim removed 0 bases at V and 2 bases at J, leaving 12 bases unmatched. Per germline, CDR1 SGHAT and CDR2 FQNNGV. The CDR3 extends over 20 amino acids. The CDR3 protein is CASSLDTLAGGPAPKNIQYF. In nucleotides, the CDR3 is TGTGCCAGCAGCTTAGATACCCTAGCGGGGGGTCCCGCCCCCAAAAACATTCAGTACTTC.

A remark on this clone: Relative to the germline gene, one junction end is altered; a read error may explain this. This chain uses TRBV4-1 with TRBJ2-7, with D possibly being TRBD2 (6 bases). Germline lookup yields CDR1 MGHRA and CDR2 YSYEKL. This CDR3 has 15 amino acids. CDR3 nucleotide sequence: TGTGCCAGCAGCCAAGAAGGGGACGGGAGCTACGAGCAGTACTTC. Amino acids: CASSQEGDGSYEQYF.

The chain combines TRBV19 with TRBJ1-5; no clear D. Germline assignment: CDR1 LNHDA and CDR2 SQIVND (reference sequence). Trimming pared 3 bases from V and 5 bases from J, leaving 8 bases between. CDR3 size: 13 residues. CDR3: CASSMLADQPQHF. CDR3 DNA sequence: TGTGCCAGTAGTATGTTGGCAGATCAGCCCCAGCATTTT.

The chain carries TRBV4-2 and TRBJ2-1, with 7 positions matching TRBD2. Per the germline V gene, CDR1 is LGHNA and CDR2 is YNFKEQ. Losses at the gene ends were 1 base for V and 3 bases for J; bases not matched to a gene: 6. CDR3 length: 16 residues. This CDR3 reads CASSQGLAGDYNEQFF. In nucleotides, the CDR3 is TGTGCCAGCAGCCAAGGGTTGGCGGGGGACTACAATGAGCAGTTCTTC.

The V call is TRBV5-4, the J call TRBJ2-1, with 8 bases fitting TRBD1. Germline values: CDR1 SGHNT, CDR2 YYREEE (reference sequence). V lost 1 base to trimming and J lost 8 bases; unmatched junction nucleotides: 5. The CDR3 is 14 amino acids. This CDR3 reads CASSLRQGSDEQFF. Written as DNA, the CDR3 is TGTGCCAGCAGCTTGCGACAGGGGTCCGATGAGCAGTTCTTC.